A selection of T cell receptor beta chains follows, all from one sample in a study of blood T cell repertoires in COVID-19. The method was immunoSEQ multiplex PCR; TCRdb's version includes in-frame clones alone and lacks a portion of them. Of approximately 110,000 clones in the sample, more than 80% were seen once. Sequenced material: peripheral blood. These TCRs come from a human donor in a cohort sampled during active COVID-19. Each CDR3 is given with its conserved first and last residue. The D gene is left open where the match is weak. Clone size, where shown, is once, few, many, or a class for clones that have expanded.

v_gene: TRBV27
abundance: .
j_gene: TRBJ2-6
d_gene: TRBD1
CDR3nt: TGTGCCAGCAGTACAAACAGGGGCTTGTACTCTGGGGCCAACGTCCTGACTTTC
CDR3aa: CASSTNRGLYSGANVLTF

v_gene: TRBV5-1
abundance: .
j_gene: TRBJ2-2
d_gene: TRBD2
CDR3nt: TGCGCCAGCAGCTTGCGCGGACTAGTGAACACCGGGGAGCTGTTTTTT
CDR3aa: CASSLRGLVNTGELFF

v_gene: TRBV27
abundance: .
j_gene: TRBJ2-2
d_gene: .
CDR3nt: TGTGCCAGCAGTTCCCGGGTCCGGGTTCACACCGGGGAGCTGTTTTTT
CDR3aa: CASSSRVRVHTGELFF

v_gene: TRBV19
abundance: .
j_gene: TRBJ1-3
d_gene: .
CDR3nt: TGTGCCAGTAGAAATCAGCGTATATCCTCTGGAAACACCATATATTTT
CDR3aa: CASRNQRISSGNTIYF

v_gene: TRBV29-1
abundance: .
j_gene: TRBJ2-2
d_gene: .
CDR3nt: TGCAGCGCCGCTGCCCCTAGTGGCACCGGGGAGCTGTTTTTT
CDR3aa: CSAAAPSGTGELFF

v_gene: TRBV14
abundance: .
j_gene: TRBJ1-3
d_gene: .
CDR3nt: TGTGCCAGCAGTCCGAGGCGGGGTTTAGTAAACACCATATATTTT
CDR3aa: CASSPRRGLVNTIYF

v_gene: TRBV14
abundance: .
j_gene: TRBJ1-1
d_gene: TRBD1
CDR3nt: TGTGCCAGCAGCCAAGACGGGACAGGGCCGAGGACTGAAGCTTTCTTT
CDR3aa: CASSQDGTGPRTEAFF

v_gene: TRBV6-5
abundance: .
j_gene: TRBJ1-1
d_gene: .
CDR3nt: TGTGCCAGCAGTTACTCAAGGGGCGCCGACACTGAAGCTTTCTTT
CDR3aa: CASSYSRGADTEAFF

v_gene: TRBV11-1
abundance: .
j_gene: TRBJ1-4
d_gene: TRBD1
CDR3nt: TGTGCCAGCAGTTCCGGGACAGGGAAGACTAATGAAAAACTGTTTTTT
CDR3aa: CASSSGTGKTNEKLFF

v_gene: TRBV5-1
abundance: .
j_gene: TRBJ2-7
d_gene: TRBD1
CDR3nt: TGCGCCAGCAGCTTGGGTACAGGGGGCAGCTACGAGCAGTACTTC
CDR3aa: CASSLGTGGSYEQYF

v_gene: TRBV9
abundance: .
j_gene: TRBJ2-1
d_gene: .
CDR3nt: TGTGCCAGCAGCGTAGGGCTAGCGCTAAATGAGCAGTTCTTC
CDR3aa: CASSVGLALNEQFF

v_gene: TRBV5-1
abundance: .
j_gene: TRBJ2-1
d_gene: .
CDR3nt: TGCGCCAGCAGCCGGAAAAGTATTCAGCTAGCTGCCGGGGGCAATGAGCAGTTCTTC
CDR3aa: CASSRKSIQLAAGGNEQFF

v_gene: TRBV19
abundance: .
j_gene: TRBJ1-1
d_gene: .
CDR3nt: TGTGCCAGTAGCCGCGGGTGGAACACTGAAGCTTTCTTT
CDR3aa: CASSRGWNTEAFF

v_gene: TRBV15
abundance: .
j_gene: TRBJ2-5
d_gene: .
CDR3nt: TGTGCCACCAGCAGAGATCTTCCGAGCTCTCAAGAGACCCAGTACTTC
CDR3aa: CATSRDLPSSQETQYF

v_gene: TRBV6-1
abundance: .
j_gene: TRBJ1-2
d_gene: TRBD1
CDR3nt: TGTGCCAGCAGTGAATCGGGACAGCCTTATGGCTACACCTTC
CDR3aa: CASSESGQPYGYTF

v_gene: TRBV5-1
abundance: .
j_gene: TRBJ1-1
d_gene: .
CDR3nt: TGCGCCAGCAGCTTGGGTGGACAGCTGAACACTGAAGCTTTCTTT
CDR3aa: CASSLGGQLNTEAFF

v_gene: TRBV6-1
abundance: .
j_gene: TRBJ1-1
d_gene: .
CDR3nt: TGTGCCAGCAGTGAAGAGTCCAGATTGAGGGCTGAAGCTTTCTTT
CDR3aa: CASSEESRLRAEAFF

v_gene: TRBV7-3
abundance: .
j_gene: TRBJ2-3
d_gene: TRBD1
CDR3nt: TGTGCCAGCAGCCGGGACAGGGGAACAAATACGCAGTATTTT
CDR3aa: CASSRDRGTNTQYF

v_gene: TRBV15
abundance: .
j_gene: TRBJ2-1
d_gene: .
CDR3nt: TGTGCCACCAGCAGGCCTGATCCCCGGACGGAAAAGCCTGGACTTAATCCTGAGCAGTTCTTC
CDR3aa: CATSRPDPRTEKPGLNPEQFF

v_gene: TRBV2
abundance: once
j_gene: TRBJ1-2
d_gene: .
CDR3nt: TGTGCCAGCAGTGTATGGGACTTCGACGCGGGGGACTATGGCTACACCTTC
CDR3aa: CASSVWDFDAGDYGYTF

v_gene: TRBV5-1
abundance: .
j_gene: TRBJ2-7
d_gene: TRBD1
CDR3nt: TGCGCCAGCAGAACCGGGACAGCAAAGTCCTACGAGCAGTACTTC
CDR3aa: CASRTGTAKSYEQYF

v_gene: TRBV14
abundance: .
j_gene: TRBJ2-3
d_gene: TRBD1
CDR3nt: TGTGCCAGCAGCGCCCGGACAGGGGTTTCGGATACGCAGTATTTT
CDR3aa: CASSARTGVSDTQYF

v_gene: TRBV27
abundance: .
j_gene: TRBJ2-1
d_gene: .
CDR3nt: TGTGCCACCAGGCAGGGTAACGATGAGCAGTTCTTC
CDR3aa: CATRQGNDEQFF

v_gene: TRBV25-1
abundance: .
j_gene: TRBJ1-4
d_gene: .
CDR3nt: TGTGCCAGCAGTCAACCTCTTCAGGGAACTAATGAAAAACTGTTTTTT
CDR3aa: CASSQPLQGTNEKLFF

v_gene: TRBV19
abundance: once
j_gene: TRBJ2-1
d_gene: .
CDR3nt: TGTGCCAGTAGTTACAGGGTCGGCAATGAGCAGTTCTTC
CDR3aa: CASSYRVGNEQFF

v_gene: TRBV9
abundance: once
j_gene: TRBJ1-2
d_gene: .
CDR3nt: TGTGCCAGCAGCGAGGACAGTGCCCCTCTTGGGGGCTACACCTTC
CDR3aa: CASSEDSAPLGGYTF

v_gene: TRBV27
abundance: .
j_gene: TRBJ1-3
d_gene: .
CDR3nt: TGTGCCAGCAGTTTTCACTCTGGAAACACCATATATTTT
CDR3aa: CASSFHSGNTIYF

v_gene: TRBV12-3/TRBV12-4
abundance: .
j_gene: TRBJ2-7
d_gene: .
CDR3nt: TGTGCCAGCAGTTTCGTCGCCTACGAGCAGTACTTC
CDR3aa: CASSFVAYEQYF

v_gene: TRBV20-1
abundance: .
j_gene: TRBJ2-3
d_gene: .
CDR3nt: TGCAGTGCTAGTGACGTGGCGGAGGTACAGTATTTT
CDR3aa: CSASDVAEVQYF

v_gene: TRBV6-1
abundance: .
j_gene: TRBJ2-1
d_gene: TRBD1
CDR3nt: TGTGCCAGCAGTGAATTGGGACAGGGGGCCTACAATGAGCAGTTCTTC
CDR3aa: CASSELGQGAYNEQFF

v_gene: TRBV19
abundance: once
j_gene: TRBJ1-3
d_gene: .
CDR3nt: TGTGCCAGTAAATCAGGGGCTACTGGAAACACCATATATTTT
CDR3aa: CASKSGATGNTIYF

v_gene: TRBV9
abundance: .
j_gene: TRBJ1-4
d_gene: .
CDR3nt: TGTGCCAGCAGCGTAGGCTTGAGCTCAACTAATGAAAAACTGTTTTTT
CDR3aa: CASSVGLSSTNEKLFF

v_gene: TRBV7-2
abundance: .
j_gene: TRBJ1-5
d_gene: .
CDR3nt: TGTGCCAGCAGCTTAGGGGGGCCCCTTAGCAATCAGCCCCAGCATTTT
CDR3aa: CASSLGGPLSNQPQHF

v_gene: TRBV19
abundance: .
j_gene: TRBJ1-1
d_gene: .
CDR3nt: TGTGCCAGTACCTCAGACAGGACTGAAGCTTTCTTT
CDR3aa: CASTSDRTEAFF

v_gene: TRBV4-2
abundance: .
j_gene: TRBJ2-1
d_gene: TRBD2
CDR3nt: TGTGCCAGCAGCCAAACTAGCGGGGCTACCAATGAGCAGTTCTTC
CDR3aa: CASSQTSGATNEQFF

v_gene: TRBV6-1
abundance: .
j_gene: TRBJ1-2
d_gene: .
CDR3nt: TGTGCCAGCAGTGAATTGGGCAGTAACTATGGCTACACCTTC
CDR3aa: CASSELGSNYGYTF

v_gene: TRBV5-1
abundance: .
j_gene: TRBJ2-3
d_gene: TRBD1
CDR3nt: TGCGCCAGCAGCGGAACAGGGGAAACACAGTATTTT
CDR3aa: CASSGTGETQYF

v_gene: TRBV2
abundance: .
j_gene: TRBJ2-7
d_gene: TRBD2
CDR3nt: TGTGCCAGCACCCCGAGGGGGACTAGCGGCGAGCAGTACTTC
CDR3aa: CASTPRGTSGEQYF

v_gene: TRBV13
abundance: .
j_gene: TRBJ2-3
d_gene: .
CDR3nt: TGTGCCAGCAGCCGCTGGGCGGGGCTAACAGATACGCAGTATTTT
CDR3aa: CASSRWAGLTDTQYF

v_gene: TRBV29-1
abundance: once
j_gene: TRBJ2-3
d_gene: .
CDR3nt: TGCAGCGTTGAAGCGGGGTCAGATACGCAGTATTTT
CDR3aa: CSVEAGSDTQYF

v_gene: TRBV4-2
abundance: .
j_gene: TRBJ2-1
d_gene: TRBD2
CDR3nt: TGTGCCAGCAGCCAGGAAACTAGCGGGGCTAGCTCCTACAATGAGCAGTTCTTC
CDR3aa: CASSQETSGASSYNEQFF

v_gene: TRBV7-2
abundance: .
j_gene: TRBJ1-3
d_gene: .
CDR3nt: TGTGCCAGCAGCTCGCGGGGGTCTGGAAACACCATATATTTT
CDR3aa: CASSSRGSGNTIYF

v_gene: TRBV7-9
abundance: .
j_gene: TRBJ2-3
d_gene: TRBD2
CDR3nt: TGTGCCAGCAGCTCGGGGGCTAGCGGGGGACCTAGCACAGATACGCAGTATTTT
CDR3aa: CASSSGASGGPSTDTQYF

v_gene: TRBV9
abundance: .
j_gene: TRBJ2-5
d_gene: TRBD1
CDR3nt: TGTGCCAGCAGCGCGATGGGACAGCACCAAGAGACCCAGTACTTC
CDR3aa: CASSAMGQHQETQYF

v_gene: TRBV5-5
abundance: .
j_gene: TRBJ2-3
d_gene: .
CDR3nt: TGTGCCAGCAGCTTGGAGGGACTGAACACAGATACGCAGTATTTT
CDR3aa: CASSLEGLNTDTQYF

v_gene: TRBV5-4
abundance: .
j_gene: TRBJ2-3
d_gene: .
CDR3nt: TGTGCCAGCAGGGGGACTTTAGATACGCAGTATTTT
CDR3aa: CASRGTLDTQYF

v_gene: TRBV18
abundance: few
j_gene: TRBJ1-1
d_gene: .
CDR3nt: TGTGCCAGCTCGGTTGTGGAGGCCGTGAACACTGAAGCTTTCTTT
CDR3aa: CASSVVEAVNTEAFF

v_gene: TRBV18
abundance: few
j_gene: TRBJ1-5
d_gene: .
CDR3nt: TGTGCCAGCTCATTTGAAGAGGGCAAGGTCCAGCCCCAGCATTTT
CDR3aa: CASSFEEGKVQPQHF

v_gene: TRBV6-5
abundance: .
j_gene: TRBJ1-2
d_gene: .
CDR3nt: TGTGCCAGCACCAATGGGGGGGGGAGCTACACCTTC
CDR3aa: CASTNGGGSYTF

v_gene: TRBV5-1
abundance: .
j_gene: TRBJ2-7
d_gene: .
CDR3nt: TGCGCCAGCAGCCGGGACTGGAGCTACGAGCAGTACTTC
CDR3aa: CASSRDWSYEQYF

v_gene: TRBV27
abundance: .
j_gene: TRBJ2-2
d_gene: TRBD2
CDR3nt: TGTGCCAGCAGTTCCTATCGGGGTAGCGGGGCTAACACCGGGGAGCTGTTTTTT
CDR3aa: CASSSYRGSGANTGELFF

v_gene: TRBV5-1
abundance: .
j_gene: TRBJ1-4
d_gene: .
CDR3nt: TGCGCCAGCAGCTTGGTGGCAGGGGCTGAAAAACTGTTTTTT
CDR3aa: CASSLVAGAEKLFF

v_gene: TRBV5-1
abundance: once
j_gene: TRBJ1-1
d_gene: .
CDR3nt: TGCGCCAGCAAGGGGGTGGTAACGAACACTGAAGCTTTCTTT
CDR3aa: CASKGVVTNTEAFF

v_gene: TRBV5-4
abundance: .
j_gene: TRBJ2-3
d_gene: TRBD1
CDR3nt: TGTGCCAGCAGCCACCGGGGACAGTTCACAGATACGCAGTATTTT
CDR3aa: CASSHRGQFTDTQYF

v_gene: TRBV20-1
abundance: .
j_gene: TRBJ2-3
d_gene: TRBD2
CDR3nt: TGCAGTGCTAGTAAGGCTAGCGGTGTCAGGGATACGCAGTATTTT
CDR3aa: CSASKASGVRDTQYF

v_gene: TRBV5-1
abundance: .
j_gene: TRBJ1-6
d_gene: TRBD1
CDR3nt: TGCGCCAGCAGCTTGGGGGCGACAGGGGTTTCACCCCTCCACTTT
CDR3aa: CASSLGATGVSPLHF

v_gene: TRBV10-3
abundance: .
j_gene: TRBJ1-1
d_gene: TRBD1
CDR3nt: TGTGCCATCAGCTATGACAGGGGCGCTGAAGCTTTCTTT
CDR3aa: CAISYDRGAEAFF

v_gene: TRBV25-1
abundance: once
j_gene: TRBJ1-1
d_gene: .
CDR3nt: TGTGCCAGCAGTGAATTCTCAGGGGATGGTAGTGAAGCTTTCTTT
CDR3aa: CASSEFSGDGSEAFF

v_gene: TRBV28
abundance: .
j_gene: TRBJ1-4
d_gene: .
CDR3nt: TGTGCCAGCAGCGGCTACAGCACAAAAAATGAAAAACTGTTTTTT
CDR3aa: CASSGYSTKNEKLFF